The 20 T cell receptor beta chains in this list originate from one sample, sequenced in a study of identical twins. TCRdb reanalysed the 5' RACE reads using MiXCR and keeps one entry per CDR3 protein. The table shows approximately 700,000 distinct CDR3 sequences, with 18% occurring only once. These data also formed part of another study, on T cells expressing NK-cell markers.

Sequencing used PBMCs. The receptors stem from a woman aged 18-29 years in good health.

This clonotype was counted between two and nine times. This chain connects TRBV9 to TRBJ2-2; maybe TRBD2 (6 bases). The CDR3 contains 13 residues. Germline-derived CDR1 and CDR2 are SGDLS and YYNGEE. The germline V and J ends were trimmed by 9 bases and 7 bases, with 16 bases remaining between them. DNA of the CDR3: TGTGCCACTGGGGGGTCGAATGGCGGGGAGCTGTTTTTT. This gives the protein CATGGSNGGELFF. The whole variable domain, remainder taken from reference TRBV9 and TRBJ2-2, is DSGVTQTPKHLITATGQRVTLRCSPRSGDLSVYWYQQSLDQGLQFLIQYYNGEERAKGNILERFSAQQFPDLHSELNLSSLELGDSALYFCATGGSNGGELFFGEGSRLTVL.

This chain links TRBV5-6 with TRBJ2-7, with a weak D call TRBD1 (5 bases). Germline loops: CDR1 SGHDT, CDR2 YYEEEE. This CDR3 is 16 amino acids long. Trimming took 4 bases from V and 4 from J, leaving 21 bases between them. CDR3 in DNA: TGTGCCAGCAGCCGACCAGGAGACAGACCGATATACGAGCAGTACTTC. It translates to CASSRPGDRPIYEQYF.

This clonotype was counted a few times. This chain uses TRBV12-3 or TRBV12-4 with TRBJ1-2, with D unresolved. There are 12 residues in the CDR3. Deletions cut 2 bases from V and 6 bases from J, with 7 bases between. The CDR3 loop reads CASSLRSHGYTF. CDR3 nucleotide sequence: TGTGCCAGCAGTTTACGGTCGCATGGCTACACCTTC.

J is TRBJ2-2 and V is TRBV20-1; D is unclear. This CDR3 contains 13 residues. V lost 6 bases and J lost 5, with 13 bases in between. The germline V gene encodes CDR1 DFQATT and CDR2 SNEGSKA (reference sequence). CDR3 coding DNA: TGCAGTGCCCTAGGGCCAGCTACCGGGGAGCTGTTTTTT. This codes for CSALGPATGELFF.

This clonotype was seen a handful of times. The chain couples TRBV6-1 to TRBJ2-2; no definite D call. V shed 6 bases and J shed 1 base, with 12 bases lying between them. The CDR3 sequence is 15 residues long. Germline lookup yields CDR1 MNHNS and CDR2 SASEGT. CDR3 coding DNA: TGTGCCAGCAGGCGCTTGACCGAGAACACCGGGGAGCTGTTTTTT. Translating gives CASRRLTENTGELFF.

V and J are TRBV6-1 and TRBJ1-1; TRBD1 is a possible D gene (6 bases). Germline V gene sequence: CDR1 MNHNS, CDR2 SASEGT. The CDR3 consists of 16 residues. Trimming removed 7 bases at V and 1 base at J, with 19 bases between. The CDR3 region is CASTRGRARPNTEAFF. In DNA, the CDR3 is TGTGCCAGCACCAGGGGACGAGCCAGGCCGAACACTGAAGCTTTCTTT.

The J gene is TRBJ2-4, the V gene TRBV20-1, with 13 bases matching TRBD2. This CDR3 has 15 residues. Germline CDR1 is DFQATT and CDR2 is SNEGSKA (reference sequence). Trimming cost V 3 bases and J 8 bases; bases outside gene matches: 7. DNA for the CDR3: TGCAGTGCTAGCCTACTAGCGGGGGGGCGGGACATTCAGTACTTC. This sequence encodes CSASLLAGGRDIQYF.

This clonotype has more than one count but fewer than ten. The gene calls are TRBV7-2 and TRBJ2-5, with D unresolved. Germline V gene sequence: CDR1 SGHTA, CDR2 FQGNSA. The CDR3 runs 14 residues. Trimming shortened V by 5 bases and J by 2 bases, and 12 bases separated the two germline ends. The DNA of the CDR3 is TGTGCCAGCAGCACCCGACACTTACAAGAGACCCAGTACTTC. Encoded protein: CASSTRHLQETQYF.

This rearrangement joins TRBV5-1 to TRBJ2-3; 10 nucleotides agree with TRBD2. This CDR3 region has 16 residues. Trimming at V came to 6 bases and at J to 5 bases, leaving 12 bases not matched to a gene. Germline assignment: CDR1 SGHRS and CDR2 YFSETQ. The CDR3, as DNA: TGCGCCAGCACCCTGGGGGCTAGCGGGGGTAAAGATACGCAGTATTTT. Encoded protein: CASTLGASGGKDTQYF.

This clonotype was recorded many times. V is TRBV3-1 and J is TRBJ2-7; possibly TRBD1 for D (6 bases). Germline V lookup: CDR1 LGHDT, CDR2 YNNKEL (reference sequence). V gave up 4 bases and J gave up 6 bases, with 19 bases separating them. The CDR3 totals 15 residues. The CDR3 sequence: CASSLTGTSTAEQYF. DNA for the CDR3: TGTGCCAGCAGCCTCACAGGGACCTCGACCGCCGAGCAGTACTTC.

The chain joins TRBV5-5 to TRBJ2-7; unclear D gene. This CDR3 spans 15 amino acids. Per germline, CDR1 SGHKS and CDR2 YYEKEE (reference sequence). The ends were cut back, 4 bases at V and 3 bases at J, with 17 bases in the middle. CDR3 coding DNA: TGTGCCAGCAGCGACGTGCCGACCCCGATCTACGAGCAGTACTTC. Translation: CASSDVPTPIYEQYF.

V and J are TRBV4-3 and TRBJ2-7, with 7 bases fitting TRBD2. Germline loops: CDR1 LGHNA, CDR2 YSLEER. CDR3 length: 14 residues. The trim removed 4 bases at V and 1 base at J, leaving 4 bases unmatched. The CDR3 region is CASSRAGTSYEQYF. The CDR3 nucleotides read TGCGCCAGCAGCCGAGCGGGGACTTCCTACGAGCAGTACTTC.

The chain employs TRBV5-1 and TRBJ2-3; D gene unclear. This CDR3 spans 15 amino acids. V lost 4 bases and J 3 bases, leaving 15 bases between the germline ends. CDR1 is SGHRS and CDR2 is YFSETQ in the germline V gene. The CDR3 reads CASSVKWEGTDTQYF. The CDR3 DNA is TGCGCCAGCAGCGTCAAATGGGAAGGGACAGATACGCAGTATTTT. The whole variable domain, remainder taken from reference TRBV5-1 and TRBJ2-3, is KAGVTQTPRYLIKTRGQQVTLSCSPISGHRSVSWYQQTPGQGLQFLFEYFSETQRNKGNFPGRFSGRQFSNSRSEMNVSTLELGDSALYLCASSVKWEGTDTQYFGPGTRLTVL.

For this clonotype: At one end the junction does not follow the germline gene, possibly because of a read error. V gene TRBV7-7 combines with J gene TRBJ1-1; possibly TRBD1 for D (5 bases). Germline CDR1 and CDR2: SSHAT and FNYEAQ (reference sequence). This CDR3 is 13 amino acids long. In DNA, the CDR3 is TGTGCTAGCAGCATCAGGGCGAACACTGAAGCTTTCTTT. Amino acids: CASSIRANTEAFF. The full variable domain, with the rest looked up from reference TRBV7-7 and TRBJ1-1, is GAGVSQSPRYKVTKRGQDVTLRCDPISSHATLYWYQQALGQGPEFLTYFNYEAQPDKSGLPSDRFSAERPEGSISTLTIQRTEQRDSAMYRCASSIRANTEAFFGQGTRLTVV.

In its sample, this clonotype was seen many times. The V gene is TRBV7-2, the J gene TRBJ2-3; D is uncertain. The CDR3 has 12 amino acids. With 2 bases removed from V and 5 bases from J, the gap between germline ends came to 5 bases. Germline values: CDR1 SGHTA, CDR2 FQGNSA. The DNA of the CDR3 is TGTGCCAGCAGCTTAAAGGGAGATACGCAGTATTTT. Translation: CASSLKGDTQYF.

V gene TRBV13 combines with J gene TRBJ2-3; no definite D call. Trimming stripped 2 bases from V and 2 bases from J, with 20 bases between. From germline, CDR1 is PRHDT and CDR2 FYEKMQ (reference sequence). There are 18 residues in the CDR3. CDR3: CASSLRTDMTSITDTQYF. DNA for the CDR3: TGTGCCAGCAGCTTAAGGACCGACATGACCTCGATCACAGATACGCAGTATTTT.

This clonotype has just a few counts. CDR3 nucleotides: TGCAGCGTTGGGTTTTCGGAAGAGACCCAGTACTTC. Amino acid sequence: CSVGFSEETQYF. The V gene is TRBV29-1, the J gene TRBJ2-5; D unclear. The CDR3 totals 12 residues. The V end was cut by 4 bases, the J end by 3 bases, with 9 bases between. CDR1 is SQVTM, CDR2 ANQGSEA, per germline. Variable domain in full (rest from reference TRBV29-1 and TRBJ2-5): SAVISQKPSRDICQRGTSLTIQCQVDSQVTMMFWYRQQPGQSLTLIATANQGSEATYESGFVIDKFPISRPNLTFSTLTVSNMSPEDSSIYLCSVGFSEETQYFGPGTRLLVL.

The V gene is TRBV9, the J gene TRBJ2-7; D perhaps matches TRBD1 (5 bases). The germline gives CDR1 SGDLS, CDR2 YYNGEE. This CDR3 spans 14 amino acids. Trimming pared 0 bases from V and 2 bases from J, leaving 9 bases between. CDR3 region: CASSVDRSTYEQYF. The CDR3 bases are TGTGCCAGCAGCGTAGACAGGTCAACCTACGAGCAGTACTTC.

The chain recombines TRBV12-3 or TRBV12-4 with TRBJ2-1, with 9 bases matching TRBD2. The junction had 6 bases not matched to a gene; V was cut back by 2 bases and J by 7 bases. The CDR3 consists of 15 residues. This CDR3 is CASSLWAGGPNEQFF. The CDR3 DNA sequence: TGTGCCAGCAGTTTATGGGCGGGGGGGCCGAATGAGCAGTTCTTC.

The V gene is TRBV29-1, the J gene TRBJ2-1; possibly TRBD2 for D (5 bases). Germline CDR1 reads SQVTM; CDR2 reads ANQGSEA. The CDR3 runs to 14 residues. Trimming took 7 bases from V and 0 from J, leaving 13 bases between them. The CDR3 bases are TGCAGCGCAATCCGGGAACACTCCTACAATGAGCAGTTCTTC. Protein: CSAIREHSYNEQFF.